These 23 T cell receptor beta chains were sequenced from one sample in a study of CXCR3-negative and CXCR3-positive naive CD8 T cells. All TRB cDNA libraries came from 5' RACE performed with UMI labels. Following a re-call of the 5' RACE reads, TCRdb has one entry per CDR3 protein and lacks DNA. The sample's table shows about 48,000 distinct CDR3 sequences. The source material was memory CD8+ T cells from blood. The receptors here all came from a human donor in good health. Some clones in this sample may be carry-over from other donors' samples.

The chain recombines TRBV20-1 with TRBJ2-5; lacking DNA, the TRBD1 call made by TCRdb goes unchecked. This CDR3 has 16 amino acids. The germline V gene has CDR1 DFQATT and CDR2 SNEGSKA (reference sequence). The CDR3 loop is CSARDSGGTIQETQYF.

The V call is TRBV4-1, the J call TRBJ1-5. The germline V gene has CDR1 MGHRA and CDR2 YSYEKL. The CDR3 loop spans 15 amino acids. This chain's CDR3 is CASSQYPGPYQPQHF.

This sequence joins TRBV28 and TRBJ2-1. Per the germline V gene, CDR1 is MDHEN and CDR2 is SYDVKM. This CDR3 comprises 14 residues. The CDR3 reads CASSLSIGYNEQFF.

This rearrangement joins TRBV7-6 to TRBJ2-6; as DNA is missing, the TRBD2 call by TCRdb cannot be tested. From germline, CDR1 is SGHVS and CDR2 FNYEAQ. This CDR3 has 15 residues. The CDR3 sequence: CASSFGGAGANVLTF.

This chain uses TRBV7-6 with TRBJ2-1; as DNA is missing, the TRBD2 call by TCRdb cannot be tested. This CDR3 is 17 amino acids long. From germline, CDR1 is SGHVS and CDR2 FNYEAQ. CDR3 in amino acids: CASSLPELAGVGNEQFF. Looking up the rest from reference TRBV7-6 and TRBJ2-1 gives the full variable domain: GAGVSQSPRYKVTKRGQDVALRCDPISGHVSLYWYRQALGQGPEFLTYFNYEAQQDKSGLPNDRFSAERPEGSISTLTIQRTEQRDSAMYRCASSLPELAGVGNEQFFGPGTRLTVL.

This rearrangement joins TRBV20-1 to TRBJ1-6. Germline CDR1 reads DFQATT; CDR2 reads SNEGSKA (reference sequence). This CDR3 has 16 residues. The CDR3 here is CSARSNVIQSNSPLHF.

The V call is TRBV29-1, the J call TRBJ2-1; TCRdb outputs TRBD2, but without DNA this stays unchecked. CDR1 is SQVTM and CDR2 is ANQGSEA in the germline V gene. CDR3 length equals 16 residues. Here the CDR3 reads CSVGGAERESYNEQFF.

This CDR3 is CASSLGSPTEAFF. The J gene is TRBJ1-1, the V gene TRBV28. Germline V gives CDR1 MDHEN, CDR2 SYDVKM. The CDR3 is 13 residues long.

This chain connects TRBV7-9 to TRBJ2-2. Germline values: CDR1 SEHNR, CDR2 FQNEAQ (reference sequence). The CDR3 consists of 15 residues. CDR3: CASSSWDLNTGELFF.

The chain combines TRBV28 with TRBJ2-7; TCRdb gives TRBD1 as the D gene, but with no DNA this cannot be confirmed. CDR3 length: 14 amino acids. Germline V gene sequence: CDR1 MDHEN, CDR2 SYDVKM. CDR3 in amino acids: CASSVGTGTYEQYF.

This sequence joins TRBV25-1 and TRBJ2-2; no DNA is available, so the TRBD2 call from TCRdb remains unchecked. This CDR3 region has 12 residues. Germline V gene lookup returns CDR1 MGHDK and CDR2 SYGVNS. CDR3 loop: CASARGPGELFF.

J is TRBJ2-7 and V is TRBV27; the TCRdb call, TRBD1, lacks DNA for checking. Germline loops: CDR1 MNHEY, CDR2 SMNVEV (reference sequence). The CDR3 sequence is 14 residues long. This CDR3 is CASSSGTGHYEQYF.

V is TRBV7-9 and J is TRBJ1-1; no DNA is available, so the TRBD1 call from TCRdb remains unchecked. CDR3 length: 13 amino acids. Germline CDR1 reads SEHNR; CDR2 reads FQNEAQ (reference sequence). This chain's CDR3 is CASVQGWGTEAFF.

The CDR3 loop reads CASSPSLQLAGVSGELFF. The chain has TRBV11-2 and TRBJ2-2; as DNA is missing, the TRBD2 call by TCRdb cannot be tested. Germline CDR1 is SGHAT and CDR2 is FQNNGV. The CDR3 loop spans 18 amino acids. The whole variable domain, remainder taken from reference TRBV11-2 and TRBJ2-2, is EAGVAQSPRYKIIEKRQSVAFWCNPISGHATLYWYQQILGQGPKLLIQFQNNGVVDDSQLPKDRFSAERLKGVDSTLKIQPAKLEDSAVYLCASSPSLQLAGVSGELFFGEGSRLTVL.

V is TRBV7-9 and J is TRBJ2-7; TCRdb calls TRBD2, which cannot be checked without DNA. CDR3 length: 17 amino acids. The germline V gene has CDR1 SEHNR and CDR2 FQNEAQ (reference sequence). The CDR3 loop is CASSLSAALKSSYEQYF.

This CDR3 reads CASSLVSGDYNEQFF. The chain carries TRBV6-2 or TRBV6-3 and TRBJ2-1; TCRdb picks TRBD2, but there is no DNA to check that call. The germline V gene has CDR1 MNHEY and CDR2 SVGEGT. The CDR3 length is 15 residues.

The chain combines TRBV28 with TRBJ2-3; the TRBD2 assignment by TCRdb is unverifiable without DNA. Germline values: CDR1 MDHEN, CDR2 SYDVKM. The CDR3 is 15 amino acids. CDR3 protein: CASSFILAGTDTQYF.

The CDR3 sequence: CASSQGEDAYNEQFF. The chain is built from TRBV3-1 and TRBJ2-1; the D gene TCRdb calls, TRBD1, cannot be checked with no DNA. The CDR3 is 15 residues long. Germline CDR1 and CDR2: LGHDT and YNNKEL (reference sequence).

This sequence joins TRBV7-2 and TRBJ1-1. The CDR3 extends over 12 amino acids. Germline CDR1 SGHTA, CDR2 FQGNSA. The CDR3 here is CASRDGLPEAFF.

This chain joins TRBV28 and TRBJ2-1; without DNA, the TCRdb call of TRBD2 cannot be checked. The CDR3 has 15 residues. Germline V gene sequence: CDR1 MDHEN, CDR2 SYDVKM. Here the CDR3 reads CASSHRVAGDNEQFF.

This chain connects TRBV2 to TRBJ2-1; the TCRdb call, TRBD2, lacks DNA for checking. From germline, CDR1 is SNHLY and CDR2 FYNNEI. The CDR3 runs to 16 residues. CDR3 residues: CARGGYLAGGYNEQFF.

The chain combines TRBV29-1 with TRBJ2-7. Germline V CDR1 and CDR2: SQVTM, ANQGSEA. The CDR3 is 13 amino acids. This CDR3 reads CSVVESNSYEQYF.

The chain uses TRBV28 and TRBJ2-1; with no DNA, the TCRdb D assignment of TRBD2 cannot be verified. CDR3 length equals 17 residues. Germline values: CDR1 MDHEN, CDR2 SYDVKM. CDR3 loop: CASSSGGAGGPYNEQFF. Supplemented by reference TRBV28 and TRBJ2-1, the full variable domain reads DVKVTQSSRYLVKRTGEKVFLECVQDMDHENMFWYRQDPGLGLRLIYFSYDVKMKEKGDIPEGYSVSREKKERFSLILESASTNQTSMYLCASSSGGAGGPYNEQFFGPGTRLTVL.